A single sample gave rise to the 10 T cell receptor beta chains below, sequenced in a study of shared clonotypes between healthy human individuals. Naive CD8 cells, CD45RO-negative and positively selected for CCR7, excluded terminally differentiated effector memory CD45RA+ cells. The table came from immunoSEQ multiplex PCR; TCRdb's copy has only in-frame clones and leaves some out. The table shows approximately 1.9 million clones, with roughly 95% occurring only once. Sequencing was carried out using naive CD8+ T cells from PBMCs. These receptors all come from a man aged 18 to 29 in good health. Some clones in this sample may be carry-over from other donors' samples.

CDR3 DNA: TGCGCCAGCAGCCAAACCAGCAGGGGAGAGACCCAGTACTTC. This translates into CASSQTSRGETQYF. V and J are TRBV4-3 and TRBJ2-5; D is perhaps TRBD1 (6 bases). The V and J ends lost 2 bases and 4 bases respectively, with 11 bases between them. Germline values: CDR1 LGHNA, CDR2 YSLEER. This CDR3 is 14 amino acids long.

This sequence joins TRBV19 and TRBJ1-3, with D possibly TRBD1 on 6 matching bases. Trimming cost V 5 bases and J 1 base, with 9 bases left between them. CDR3 size: 14 residues. Germline loops: CDR1 LNHDA, CDR2 SQIVND (reference sequence). The CDR3 spells CASSYRGSGNTIYF. Written as DNA, the CDR3 is TGTGCCAGTAGTTATAGGGGGTCTGGAAACACCATATATTTT.

The V and J genes are TRBV28 and TRBJ1-1; 7 bases are shared with TRBD1. J gave up 7 bases and V 5 bases, and 10 bases lay outside the gene matches. Germline V gene lookup returns CDR1 MDHEN and CDR2 SYDVKM. This CDR3 comprises 14 residues. This CDR3 is CASSRTGTDFEAFF. In nucleotides, the CDR3 is TGTGCCAGCAGTCGGACCGGGACAGATTTTGAAGCTTTCTTT.

The J gene is TRBJ1-5, the V gene TRBV10-3, with D unclear. V lost 3 bases and J lost 4, with 16 bases in between. The CDR3 extends over 16 amino acids. Germline loops: CDR1 ENHRY, CDR2 SYGVKD. The CDR3 here is CAISDRNLEENQPQHF. The CDR3 nucleotides are TGTGCCATCAGTGATAGAAATCTGGAGGAGAATCAGCCCCAGCATTTT.

The table lists this clone with a count of one. The chain recombines TRBV27 with TRBJ2-1; 7 bases are shared with TRBD2. The CDR3 runs 17 residues. V was clipped by 2 bases and J by 7 bases; unmatched bases: 14. Germline assignment: CDR1 MNHEY and CDR2 SMNVEV (reference sequence). In nucleotides, the CDR3 is TGTGCCAGCAGTTTAGTTTTCGGCGGGAGAATGATGAATGAGCAGTTCTTC. Amino acid sequence: CASSLVFGGRMMNEQFF.

This rearrangement joins TRBV28 to TRBJ2-1; D perhaps matches TRBD2 (6 bases). Germline values: CDR1 MDHEN, CDR2 SYDVKM. With 1 base removed from V and 7 bases from J, the gap between germline ends came to 17 bases. The CDR3 is made up of 16 amino acids. CDR3 amino acids: CASSLFAQPRGNEQFF. DNA for the CDR3: TGTGCCAGCAGTTTATTTGCCCAGCCCCGGGGGAATGAGCAGTTCTTC.

V usage is TRBV10-3 and J usage is TRBJ1-1; D gene uncertain. V lost 3 bases to trimming and J lost 0 bases, with 14 bases between them. Germline CDR1 ENHRY, CDR2 SYGVKD. This CDR3 has 16 amino acids. In DNA form, the CDR3 reads TGTGCCATCAGTGATACCCGGACGGATTTGAACACTGAAGCTTTCTTT. As protein: CAISDTRTDLNTEAFF.

This rearrangement joins TRBV15 to TRBJ2-1; the D gene is possibly TRBD2 (7 bases). The germline CDR1 and CDR2 sequences are LNHNV and YYDKDF (reference sequence). The CDR3 has 16 amino acids. Trimming shortened V by 7 bases and J by 2 bases, and 18 bases separated the two germline ends. CDR3 DNA sequence: TGTGCCACCACCTACGGGGCGGGGGCTCCCTACAATGAGCAGTTCTTC. Translation gives CATTYGAGAPYNEQFF.

The genes are TRBV2 and TRBJ2-7, with D uncertain. The CDR3 runs to 11 residues. Germline CDR1 and CDR2: SNHLY and FYNNEI. V was shortened by 4 bases and J by 5 bases, with 6 bases between the two germline ends. CDR3 region: CASSGPHEQYF. In DNA form, the CDR3 reads TGTGCCAGCAGTGGGCCCCACGAGCAGTACTTC.

This chain connects TRBV7-6 to TRBJ2-4, with TRBD2 matching over 11 bases. Germline CDR1 reads SGHVS; CDR2 reads FNYEAQ. There are 18 residues in the CDR3. V lost 1 base to trimming and J lost 6 bases; unmatched junction nucleotides: 11. The CDR3 here is CASSLEVGTSGPGNIQYF. Written as DNA, the CDR3 is TGTGCCAGCAGCTTAGAGGTAGGGACTAGCGGTCCCGGAAACATTCAGTACTTC.